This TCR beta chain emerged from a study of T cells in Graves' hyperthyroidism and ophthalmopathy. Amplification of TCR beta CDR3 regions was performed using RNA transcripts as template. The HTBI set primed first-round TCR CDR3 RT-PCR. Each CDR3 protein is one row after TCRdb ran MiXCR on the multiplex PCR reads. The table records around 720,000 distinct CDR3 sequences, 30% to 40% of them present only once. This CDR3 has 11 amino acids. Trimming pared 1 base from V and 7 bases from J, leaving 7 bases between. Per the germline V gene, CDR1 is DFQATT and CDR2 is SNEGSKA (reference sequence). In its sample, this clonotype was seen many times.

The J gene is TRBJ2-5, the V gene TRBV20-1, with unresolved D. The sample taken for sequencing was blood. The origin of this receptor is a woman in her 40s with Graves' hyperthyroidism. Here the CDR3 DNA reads TGCAGTGCTAGAGGGGCCCTGACCCAGTACTTC. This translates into CSARGALTQYF.